The source of this T cell receptor beta chain is a study of control samples from healthy donors and cancer patients. Generated by immunoSEQ multiplex PCR, the TCRdb table keeps only in-frame clones and is missing some. The table has about 180,000 clones, roughly 89% seen once. Unmatched junction bases numbered 10, after V lost 7 bases and J lost 8 bases. Per germline, CDR1 SNHLY and CDR2 FYNNEI. CDR3 length equals 13 residues. The sequencing sample was made of blood. The clonotype was recovered from a woman aged 45-60 years in good health. The rearrangement uses TRBV2 and TRBJ1-2; 7 nucleotides line up with TRBD1. The CDR3 coding sequence is TGTGCCAGCACCACGGTAGGGGGCGTAGGCTACACCTTC. This translates into CASTTVGGVGYTF. Based on the CDR3 plus reference TRBV2 and TRBJ1-2, the full variable domain is EPEVTQTPSHQVTQMGQEVILRCVPISNHLYFYWYRQILGQKVEFLVSFYNNEISEKSEIFDDQFSVERPDGSNFTLKIRSTKLEDSAMYFCASTTVGGVGYTFGSGTRLTVV.